One sample yielded the 16 T cell receptor beta chains listed below, sequenced in a study of OX40 agonist ivuxolimab in advanced cancers. TCRdb's copy holds only in-frame clones and misses some; the assay was immunoSEQ multiplex PCR. The table records tens of thousands of clones, roughly 94% of them present only once. The sample in question was CD4+ or CD8+ T cells sorted from blood, obtained in a trial of the OX40 agonist ivuxolimab. The receptors were gathered from an adult with an advanced solid tumor such as melanoma, head and neck, liver or kidney cancer.

The chain recombines TRBV6-5 with TRBJ1-1; 9 bases line up with TRBD1. Germline CDR1 and CDR2: MNHEY and SVGAGI. Trimming at V came to 3 bases and at J to 5 bases, leaving 7 bases not matched to a gene. The CDR3 consists of 15 residues. DNA for the CDR3: TGTGCCAGCAGTTATCAACAGGGGGCGAGGACTGAAGCTTTCTTT. Translating it yields CASSYQQGARTEAFF.

The chain joins TRBV6-5 to TRBJ2-5; D remains ambiguous. The V end was cut by 2 bases, the J end by 5 bases, with 12 bases between. CDR3 length equals 14 residues. Per germline, CDR1 MNHEY and CDR2 SVGAGI. CDR3 bases: TGTGCCAGCAGTTACGCGGCAGCCCGGGAGACCCAGTACTTC. Translation: CASSYAAARETQYF.

This rearrangement joins TRBV27 to TRBJ2-7, with TRBD1 identical over 7 bases. With V trimmed by 4 bases and J by 3 bases, 6 bases remained unmatched. The CDR3 has 14 residues. The germline V gene has CDR1 MNHEY and CDR2 SMNVEV (reference sequence). The CDR3 reads CASSWGTEYYEQYF. The CDR3 bases are TGTGCCAGCAGTTGGGGGACAGAATACTACGAGCAGTACTTC.

The genes are TRBV29-1 and TRBJ1-2, with D hard to call. Germline CDR1 and CDR2: SQVTM and ANQGSEA. This CDR3 region has 11 residues. V gave up 3 bases and J gave up 4 bases, with 6 bases separating them. CDR3 sequence reads: CSVEAIYGYTF. The CDR3 DNA follows: TGCAGCGTTGAGGCCATCTATGGCTACACCTTC.

The chain links TRBV11-2 to TRBJ1-2; TRBD1 might be the D (5 bases). V was trimmed by 3 bases and J by 4 bases, leaving 18 bases between them. The CDR3 has 16 amino acids. CDR1 SGHAT and CDR2 FQNNGV come from the germline V gene. The chain's CDR3 is CASSLTPGPNLYGYTF. CDR3 nucleotide sequence: TGTGCCAGCAGCTTGACTCCGGGACCGAACCTCTATGGCTACACCTTC.

This clone was counted once. The rearrangement links TRBV19 to TRBJ1-2; 7 bases line up with TRBD1. CDR1 and CDR2 from the germline V gene are LNHDA and SQIVND (reference sequence). This CDR3 spans 13 amino acids. V shed 9 bases, J shed 0 bases, and the junction held 4 bases outside the gene matches. This chain's CDR3 is CASLDRTNYGYTF. CDR3 in DNA: TGTGCCAGCTTGGACAGGACTAACTATGGCTACACCTTC.

The gene calls are TRBV5-6 and TRBJ2-7; D uncertain. CDR3 size: 12 residues. The germline gives CDR1 SGHDT, CDR2 YYEEEE. The V and J ends lost 0 bases and 4 bases respectively, with 5 bases between them. This CDR3 reads CASSLGTYEQYF. The CDR3 DNA follows: TGTGCCAGCAGCTTGGGGACGTACGAGCAGTACTTC.

V usage is TRBV4-1 and J usage is TRBJ2-3; D not resolved. Germline CDR1 is MGHRA and CDR2 is YSYEKL. With 1 base removed from V and 0 bases from J, the gap between germline ends came to 11 bases. The CDR3 totals 16 residues. The CDR3 bases are TGCGCCAGCAGCCAAGTCCCACGGCCTAGCACAGATACGCAGTATTTT. Amino acids: CASSQVPRPSTDTQYF.

Remarks on this clone: Other DNA sequences in this specimen translate into the identical CDR3. The rearrangement links TRBV27 to TRBJ2-7; D assignment may be TRBD1 or TRBD2 (5 bases each). The germline V and J ends were trimmed by 0 bases and 0 bases, with 9 bases remaining between them. This CDR3 has 15 amino acids. Germline-derived CDR1 and CDR2 are MNHEY and SMNVEV (reference sequence). The CDR3 DNA reads TGTGCCAGCAGTTTATCGGGGACGGGCTCCTACGAGCAGTACTTC. Protein sequence: CASSLSGTGSYEQYF.

The chain recombines TRBV27 with TRBJ1-2; D unresolved. Per the germline V gene, CDR1 is MNHEY and CDR2 is SMNVEV (reference sequence). The V gene lost 6 bases and the J gene lost 4 bases, with 12 bases spanning the gap. The CDR3 is made up of 13 amino acids. The CDR3 DNA sequence: TGTGCCAGCAGCTTCGGAGGAGGCTATGGCTACACCTTC. This sequence encodes CASSFGGGYGYTF.

The chain recombines TRBV5-1 with TRBJ1-1; 7 bases are shared with TRBD1. The J segment lost 7 bases and the V segment lost 6 bases, leaving 3 bases of the junction unmatched. CDR1 and CDR2 (germline): SGHRS, YFSETQ. The CDR3 extends over 11 amino acids. CDR3 nucleotide sequence: TGCGCCAGCACGACAGGGCGTGAAGCTTTCTTT. Encoded protein: CASTTGREAFF.

The chain recombines TRBV5-1 with TRBJ2-5, with D perhaps matching TRBD1 (6 bases). Judging by the DNA end, TRBJ2-7 fits better; the J call may be wrong. The CDR3 loop spans 13 amino acids. Germline V lookup: CDR1 SGHRS, CDR2 YFSETQ. The chain's CDR3 is CASSSGQTYEQYF. CDR3 nucleotides: TGCGCCAGCAGCTCGGGACAAACCTACGAGCAGTACTTC.

The chain carries TRBV27 and TRBJ2-5, with 8 bases matching TRBD2. The CDR3 contains 15 residues. Germline values: CDR1 MNHEY, CDR2 SMNVEV (reference sequence). J was trimmed by 5 bases and V by 4 bases; bases with no gene match: 9. The CDR3 sequence: CASSSRGLASETQYF. In nucleotides, the CDR3 is TGTGCCAGCAGTTCCAGAGGACTAGCTAGCGAGACCCAGTACTTC.

The chain uses TRBV2 and TRBJ1-1; D remains ambiguous. Germline lookup yields CDR1 SNHLY and CDR2 FYNNEI. Trimming left V 1 base short and J 0 bases short, with 6 bases between. The length of the CDR3 is 14 residues. CDR3 bases: TGTGCCAGCAGTGAAGTGCGTTTGAACACTGAAGCTTTCTTT. Protein sequence: CASSEVRLNTEAFF.

V and J are TRBV7-9 and TRBJ2-1, with D possibly being TRBD1 or TRBD2 (6 bases each). Germline V gene data show CDR1 as SEHNR and CDR2 as FQNEAQ (reference sequence). This CDR3 region has 17 residues. The ends were cut back, 5 bases at V and 1 base at J, with 18 bases in the middle. The CDR3 sequence: CASSGGTGGLSYNEQFF. The CDR3 DNA sequence: TGTGCCAGCAGCGGCGGGACCGGGGGCCTGTCCTACAATGAGCAGTTCTTC. Combining the CDR3 with reference TRBV7-9 and TRBJ2-1 gives the whole variable domain DTGVSQNPRHKITKRGQNVTFRCDPISEHNRLYWYRQTLGQGPEFLTYFQNEAQLEKSRLLSDRFSAERPKGSFSTLEIQRTEQGDSAMYLCASSGGTGGLSYNEQFFGPGTRLTVL.

This clone was counted between two and nine times. J is TRBJ1-2 and V is TRBV7-9, with a tentative D call TRBD1 (5 bases). V lost 5 bases and J lost 3, with 19 bases in between. The CDR3 covers 16 residues. The germline gives CDR1 SEHNR, CDR2 FQNEAQ (reference sequence). Written as DNA, the CDR3 is TGTGCCAGCAGCGTAATTGGTAGGGGATCGGACTATGGCTACACCTTC. Translated, it gives CASSVIGRGSDYGYTF.